This T cell receptor (beta chain) was sequenced in a study of metastatic and nonmetastatic thyroid tumors. Notes on the study in general: Malignant thyroid tumors reportedly had TCR beta diversity that was significantly higher than in benign nodules, in blood and tumor.

The V and J ends lost 1 base and 4 bases, in that order; junction bases with no gene match: 12. This CDR3 is built from 18 residues. Per germline, CDR1 SGHAT and CDR2 FQNNGV. Not a single patient had been given any form of treatment at any point before undergoing thyroid surgery. TCRdb re-clonotyped the PCR reads through MiXCR. The sample lists about 8,000 clones, 29% occurring once. Regarding this clone: Antigen unknown.

The receptor comes from a female donor with papillary thyroid cancer or a benign thyroid nodule (not recorded which). Some clones in this sample may be carry-over from other donors' samples. The rearrangement joins TRBV11-2 to TRBJ2-7; 11 bases fit TRBD2. The sample comprised tumor tissue. CDR3 residues: CASSLVGLAGGSAYEQYF. DNA of the CDR3: TGTGCCAGCAGCTTAGTAGGGCTAGCGGGAGGATCCGCGTACGAGCAGTACTTC.